This record concerns one T cell receptor beta chain sequence. V was clipped by 4 bases and J by 12 bases, with 10 bases between them. Germline V gene data show CDR1 as MDHEN and CDR2 as SYDVKM. The CDR3 consists of 12 residues. Original data processing: Nucleated cell counts were estimated from reference gene primer amplification. Assay: immunoSEQ multiplex PCR; the TCRdb copy retains only in-frame clones and omits some. V and J calls and clone size follow that table, whereas D and trimming were derived from the DNA. This sample yields 300,000 to 400,000 clones, of which roughly 87% are seen a single time; approximately 9.3% belongs to the top ten. The sample belongs to a study of blood T cell repertoires in COVID-19. Study-level information: Both acute and convalescent COVID-19 samples were obtained from the United States, Italy and Spain. Sources were T cells, B-cell-depleted T cells, or PBMCs; the material itself was cDNA or gDNA.

The sequence was collected from a man under 40 with COVID-19, enrolled during active disease. The chain uses TRBV28 and TRBJ1-6, with D maybe TRBD1 (6 bases). Sequencing used peripheral blood. CDR3 protein: CASSSGRGPLHF. CDR3 bases: TGTGCCAGCAGTTCCGGCAGGGGACCCCTCCACTTT.